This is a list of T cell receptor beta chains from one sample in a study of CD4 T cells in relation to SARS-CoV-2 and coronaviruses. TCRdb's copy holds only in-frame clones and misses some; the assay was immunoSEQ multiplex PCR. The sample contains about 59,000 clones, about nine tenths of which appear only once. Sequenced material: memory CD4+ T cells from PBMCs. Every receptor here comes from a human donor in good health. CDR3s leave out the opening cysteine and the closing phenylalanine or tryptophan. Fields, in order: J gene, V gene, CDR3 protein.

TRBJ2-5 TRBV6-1 ASSERDRETQY
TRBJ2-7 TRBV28 ASLGGYEQY
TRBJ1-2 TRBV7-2 ASSPQGGIYGYT
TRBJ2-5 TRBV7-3 ASSLTATGGGFRETQY
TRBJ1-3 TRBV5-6 ASSLKRGIGNTIY
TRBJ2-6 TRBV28 ASSLGQGFSGANVLT
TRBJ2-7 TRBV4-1 ASSQDQRRSSYEQY
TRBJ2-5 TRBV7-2 ASSLSGYQETQY
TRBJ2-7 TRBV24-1 ATSDPTLGSVEQY
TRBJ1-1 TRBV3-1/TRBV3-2 ASSLRGLEAF